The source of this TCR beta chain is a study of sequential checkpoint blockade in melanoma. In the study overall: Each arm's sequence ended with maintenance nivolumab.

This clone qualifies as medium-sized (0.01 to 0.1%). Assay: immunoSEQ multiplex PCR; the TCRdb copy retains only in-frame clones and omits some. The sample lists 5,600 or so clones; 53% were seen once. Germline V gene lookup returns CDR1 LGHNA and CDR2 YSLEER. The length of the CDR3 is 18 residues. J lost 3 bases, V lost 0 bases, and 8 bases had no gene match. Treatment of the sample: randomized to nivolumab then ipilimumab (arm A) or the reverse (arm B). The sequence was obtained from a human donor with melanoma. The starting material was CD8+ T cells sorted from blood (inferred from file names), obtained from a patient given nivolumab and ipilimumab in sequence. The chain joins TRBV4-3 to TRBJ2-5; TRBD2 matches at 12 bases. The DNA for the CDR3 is TGCGCCAGCAGCCAAGATCTAGCGGGAGGGCTCTTAGAAGAGACCCAGTACTTC. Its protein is CASSQDLAGGLLEETQYF.